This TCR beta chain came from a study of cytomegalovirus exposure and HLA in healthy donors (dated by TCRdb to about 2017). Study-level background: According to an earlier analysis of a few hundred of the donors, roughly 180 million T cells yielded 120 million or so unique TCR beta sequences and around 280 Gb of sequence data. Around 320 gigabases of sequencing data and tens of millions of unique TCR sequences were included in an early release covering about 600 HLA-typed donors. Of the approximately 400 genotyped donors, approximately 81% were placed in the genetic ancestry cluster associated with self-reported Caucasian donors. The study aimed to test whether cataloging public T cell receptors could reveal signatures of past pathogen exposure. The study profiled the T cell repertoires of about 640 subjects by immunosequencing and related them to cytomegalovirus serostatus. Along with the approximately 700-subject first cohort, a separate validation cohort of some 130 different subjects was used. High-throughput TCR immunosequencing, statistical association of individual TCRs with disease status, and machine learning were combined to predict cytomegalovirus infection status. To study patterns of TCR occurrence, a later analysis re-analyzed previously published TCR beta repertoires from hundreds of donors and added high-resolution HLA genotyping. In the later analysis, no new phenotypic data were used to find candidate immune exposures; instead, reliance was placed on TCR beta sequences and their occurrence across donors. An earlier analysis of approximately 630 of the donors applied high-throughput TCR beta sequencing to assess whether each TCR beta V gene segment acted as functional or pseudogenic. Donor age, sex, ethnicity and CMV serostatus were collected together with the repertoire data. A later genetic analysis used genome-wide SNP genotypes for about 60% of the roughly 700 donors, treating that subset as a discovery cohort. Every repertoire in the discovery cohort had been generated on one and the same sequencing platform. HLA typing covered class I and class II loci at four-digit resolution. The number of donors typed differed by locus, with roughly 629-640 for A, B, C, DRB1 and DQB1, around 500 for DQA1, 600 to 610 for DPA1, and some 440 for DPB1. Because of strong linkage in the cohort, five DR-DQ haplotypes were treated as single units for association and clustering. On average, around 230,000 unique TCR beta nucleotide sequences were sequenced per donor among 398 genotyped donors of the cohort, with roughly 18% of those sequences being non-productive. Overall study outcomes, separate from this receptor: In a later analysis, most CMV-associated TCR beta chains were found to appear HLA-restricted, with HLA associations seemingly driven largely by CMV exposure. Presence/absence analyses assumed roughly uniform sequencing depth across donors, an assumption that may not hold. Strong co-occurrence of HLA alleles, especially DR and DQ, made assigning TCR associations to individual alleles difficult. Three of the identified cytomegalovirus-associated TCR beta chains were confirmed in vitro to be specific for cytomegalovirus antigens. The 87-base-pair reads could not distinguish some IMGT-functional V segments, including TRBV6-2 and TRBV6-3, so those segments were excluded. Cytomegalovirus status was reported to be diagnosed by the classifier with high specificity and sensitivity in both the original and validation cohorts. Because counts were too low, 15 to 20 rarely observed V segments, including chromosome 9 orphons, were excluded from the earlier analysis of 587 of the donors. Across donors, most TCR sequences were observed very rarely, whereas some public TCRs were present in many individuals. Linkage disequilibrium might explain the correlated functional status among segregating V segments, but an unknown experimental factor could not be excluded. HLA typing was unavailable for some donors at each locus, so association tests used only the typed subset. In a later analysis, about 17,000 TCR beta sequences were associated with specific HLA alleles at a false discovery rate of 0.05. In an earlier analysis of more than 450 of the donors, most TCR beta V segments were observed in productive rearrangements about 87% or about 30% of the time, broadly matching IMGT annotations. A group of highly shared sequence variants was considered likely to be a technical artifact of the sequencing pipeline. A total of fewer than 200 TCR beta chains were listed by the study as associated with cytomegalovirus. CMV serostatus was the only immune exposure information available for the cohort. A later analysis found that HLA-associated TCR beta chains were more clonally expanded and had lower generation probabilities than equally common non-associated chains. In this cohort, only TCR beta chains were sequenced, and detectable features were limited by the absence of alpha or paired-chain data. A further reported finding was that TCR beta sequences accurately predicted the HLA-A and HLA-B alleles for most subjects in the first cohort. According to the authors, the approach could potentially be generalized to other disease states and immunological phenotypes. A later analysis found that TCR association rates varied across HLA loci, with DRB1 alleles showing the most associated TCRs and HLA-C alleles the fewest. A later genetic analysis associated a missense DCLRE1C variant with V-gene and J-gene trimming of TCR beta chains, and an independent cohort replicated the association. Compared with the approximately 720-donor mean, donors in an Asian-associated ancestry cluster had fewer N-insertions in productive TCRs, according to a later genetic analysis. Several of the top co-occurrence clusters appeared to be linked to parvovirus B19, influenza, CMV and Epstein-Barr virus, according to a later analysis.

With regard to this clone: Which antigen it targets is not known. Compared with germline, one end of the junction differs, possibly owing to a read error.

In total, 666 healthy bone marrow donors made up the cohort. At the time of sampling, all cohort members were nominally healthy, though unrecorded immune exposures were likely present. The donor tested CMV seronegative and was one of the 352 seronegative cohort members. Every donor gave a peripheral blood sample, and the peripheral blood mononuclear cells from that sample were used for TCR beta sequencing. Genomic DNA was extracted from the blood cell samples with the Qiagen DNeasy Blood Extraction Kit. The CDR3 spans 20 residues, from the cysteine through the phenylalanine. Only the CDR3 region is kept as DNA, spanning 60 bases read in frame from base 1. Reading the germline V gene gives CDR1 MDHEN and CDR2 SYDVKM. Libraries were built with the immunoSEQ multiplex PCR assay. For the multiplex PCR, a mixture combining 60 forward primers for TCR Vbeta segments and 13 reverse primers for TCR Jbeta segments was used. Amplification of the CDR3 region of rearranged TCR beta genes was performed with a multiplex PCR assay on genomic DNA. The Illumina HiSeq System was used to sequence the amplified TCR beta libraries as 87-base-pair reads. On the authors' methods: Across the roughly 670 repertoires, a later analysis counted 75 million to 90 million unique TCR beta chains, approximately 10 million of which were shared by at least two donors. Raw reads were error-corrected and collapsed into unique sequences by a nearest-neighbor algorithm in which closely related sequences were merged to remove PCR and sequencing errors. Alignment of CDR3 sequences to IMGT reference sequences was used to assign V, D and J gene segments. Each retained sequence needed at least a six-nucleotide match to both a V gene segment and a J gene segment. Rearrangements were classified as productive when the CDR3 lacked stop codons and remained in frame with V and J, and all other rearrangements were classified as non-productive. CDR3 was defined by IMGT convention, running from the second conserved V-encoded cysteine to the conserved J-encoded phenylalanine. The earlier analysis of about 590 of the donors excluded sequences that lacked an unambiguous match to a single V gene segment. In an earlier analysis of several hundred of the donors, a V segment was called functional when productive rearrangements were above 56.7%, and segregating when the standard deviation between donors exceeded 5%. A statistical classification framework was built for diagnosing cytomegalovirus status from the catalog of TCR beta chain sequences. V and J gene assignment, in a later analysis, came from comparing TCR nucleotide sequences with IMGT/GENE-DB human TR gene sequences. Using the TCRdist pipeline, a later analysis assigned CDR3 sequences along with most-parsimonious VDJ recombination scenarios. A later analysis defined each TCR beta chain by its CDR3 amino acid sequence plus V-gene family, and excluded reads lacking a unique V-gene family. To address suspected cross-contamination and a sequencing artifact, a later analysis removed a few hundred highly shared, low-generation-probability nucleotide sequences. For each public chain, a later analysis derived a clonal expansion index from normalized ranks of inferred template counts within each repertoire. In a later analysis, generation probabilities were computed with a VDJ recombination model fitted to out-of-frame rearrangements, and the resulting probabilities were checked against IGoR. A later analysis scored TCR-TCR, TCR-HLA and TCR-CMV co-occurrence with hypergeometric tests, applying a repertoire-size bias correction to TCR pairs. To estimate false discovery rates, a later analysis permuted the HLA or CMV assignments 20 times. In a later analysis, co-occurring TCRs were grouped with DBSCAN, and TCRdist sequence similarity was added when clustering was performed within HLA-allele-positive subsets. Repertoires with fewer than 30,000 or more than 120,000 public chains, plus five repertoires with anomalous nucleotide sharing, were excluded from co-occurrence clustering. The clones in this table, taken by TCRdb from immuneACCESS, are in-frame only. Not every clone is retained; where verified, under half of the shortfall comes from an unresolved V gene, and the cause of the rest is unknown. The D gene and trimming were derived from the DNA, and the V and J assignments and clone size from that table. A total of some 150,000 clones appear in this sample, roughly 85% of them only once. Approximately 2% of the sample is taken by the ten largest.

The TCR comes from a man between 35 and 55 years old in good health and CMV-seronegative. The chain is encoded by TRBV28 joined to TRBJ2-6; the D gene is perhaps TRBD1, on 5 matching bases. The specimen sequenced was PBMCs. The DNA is TGTGCCAGCAGTCAGCCCCCCGAACGGGCACGGAGCTCTGGGGCCAACGGCCTGACTTTC. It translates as CASSQPPERARSSGANGLTF.